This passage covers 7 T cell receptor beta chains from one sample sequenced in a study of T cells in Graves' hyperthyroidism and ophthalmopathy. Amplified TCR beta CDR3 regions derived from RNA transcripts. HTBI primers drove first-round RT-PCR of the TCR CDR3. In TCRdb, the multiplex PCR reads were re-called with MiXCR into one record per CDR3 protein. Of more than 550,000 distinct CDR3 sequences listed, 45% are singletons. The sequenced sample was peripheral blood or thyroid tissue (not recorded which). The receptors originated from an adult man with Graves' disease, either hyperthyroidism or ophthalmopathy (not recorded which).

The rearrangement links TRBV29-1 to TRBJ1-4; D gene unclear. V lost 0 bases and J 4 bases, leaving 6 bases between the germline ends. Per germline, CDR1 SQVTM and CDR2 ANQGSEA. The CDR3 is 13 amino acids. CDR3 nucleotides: TGCAGCGTTGAAGACAAGGATAATGAAAAACTGTTTTTT. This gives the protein CSVEDKDNEKLFF.

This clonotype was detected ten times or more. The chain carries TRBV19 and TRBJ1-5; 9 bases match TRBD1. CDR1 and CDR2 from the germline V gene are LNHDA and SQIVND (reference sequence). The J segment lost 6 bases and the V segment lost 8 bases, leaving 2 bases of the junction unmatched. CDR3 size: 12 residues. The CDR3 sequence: CASGDRAQPQHF. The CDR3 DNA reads TGTGCCAGTGGGGACAGGGCTCAGCCCCAGCATTTT.

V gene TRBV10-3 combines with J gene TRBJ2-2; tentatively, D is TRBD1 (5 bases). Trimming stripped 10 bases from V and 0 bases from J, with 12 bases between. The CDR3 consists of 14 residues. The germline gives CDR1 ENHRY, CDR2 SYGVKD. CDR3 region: CASRQGPNTGELFF. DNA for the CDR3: TGTGCCAGCCGCCAGGGCCCGAACACCGGGGAGCTGTTTTTT.

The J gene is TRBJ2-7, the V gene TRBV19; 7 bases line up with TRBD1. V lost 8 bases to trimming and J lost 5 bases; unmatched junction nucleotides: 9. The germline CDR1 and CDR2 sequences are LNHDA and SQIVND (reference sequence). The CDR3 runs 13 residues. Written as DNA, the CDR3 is TGTGCCAGTGGCCGGACAGGATTCCACGAGCAGTACTTC. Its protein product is CASGRTGFHEQYF.

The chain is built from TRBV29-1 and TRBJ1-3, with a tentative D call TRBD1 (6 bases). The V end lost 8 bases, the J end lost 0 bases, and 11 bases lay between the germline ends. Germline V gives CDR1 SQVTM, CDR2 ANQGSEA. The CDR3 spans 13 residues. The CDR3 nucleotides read TGCAGCACAGGGCCCTCCTCTGGAAACACCATATATTTT. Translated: CSTGPSSGNTIYF.

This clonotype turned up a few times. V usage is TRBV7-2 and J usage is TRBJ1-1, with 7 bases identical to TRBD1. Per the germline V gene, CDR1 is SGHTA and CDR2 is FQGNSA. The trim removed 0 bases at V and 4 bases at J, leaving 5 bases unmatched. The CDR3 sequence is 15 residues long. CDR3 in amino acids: CASSLAQGSTTEAFF. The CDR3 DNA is TGTGCCAGCAGCTTAGCACAGGGGAGTACCACTGAAGCTTTCTTT.

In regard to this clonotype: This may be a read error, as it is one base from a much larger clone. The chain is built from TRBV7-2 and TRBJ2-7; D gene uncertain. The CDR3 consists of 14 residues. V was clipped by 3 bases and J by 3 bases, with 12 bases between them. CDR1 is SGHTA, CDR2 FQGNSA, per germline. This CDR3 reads CASSFVPESYEQYF. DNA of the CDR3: TGTGCCAGCAGCTTTGTGCCGGAAAGCTACGAGCAGTACTTC. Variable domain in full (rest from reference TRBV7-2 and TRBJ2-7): GAGVSQSPSNKVTEKGKDVELRCDPISGHTALYWYRQSLGQGLEFLIYFQGNSAPDKSGLPSDRFSAERTGGSVSTLTIQRTQQEDSAVYLCASSFVPESYEQYFGPGTRLTVT.